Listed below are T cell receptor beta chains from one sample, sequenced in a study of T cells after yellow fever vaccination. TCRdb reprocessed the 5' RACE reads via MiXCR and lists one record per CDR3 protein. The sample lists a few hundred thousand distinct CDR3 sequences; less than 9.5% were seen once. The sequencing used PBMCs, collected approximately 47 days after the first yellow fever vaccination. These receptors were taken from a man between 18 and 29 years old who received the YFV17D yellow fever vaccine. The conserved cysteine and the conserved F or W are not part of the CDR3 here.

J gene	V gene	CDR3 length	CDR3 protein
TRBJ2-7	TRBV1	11	ASSHETGYEQY
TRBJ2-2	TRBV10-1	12	ASSVAVNTGELF
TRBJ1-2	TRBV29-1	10	SVDLKNYGYT
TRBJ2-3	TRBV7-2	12	ASSLAGGGDTQY
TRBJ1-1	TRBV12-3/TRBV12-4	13	ASSNPGTALTEAF
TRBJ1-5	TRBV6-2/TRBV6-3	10	ASQEGNQPQH
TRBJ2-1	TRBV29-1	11	SVEGQIRDEQF
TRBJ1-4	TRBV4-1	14	ASSQDVREGFEKLF
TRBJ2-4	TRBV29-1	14	SVEDRGEGAKNIQY
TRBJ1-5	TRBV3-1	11	ASSQRGDQPQH